The entry below gives a single T cell receptor beta chain sequence along with its context. In the study's own analysis: Amplification with reference gene primers provided the estimates of nucleated cell counts. Clones were sequenced by immunoSEQ multiplex PCR, and TCRdb holds only the in-frame ones, with some missing. V and J calls and clone size are copied from that table; D and trimming were computed from the DNA. This sample has 160,000 or so clones, with roughly 84% found just once. This entry comes from a study of blood T cell repertoires in COVID-19. Study summary: Donors in the United States, Italy and Spain gave samples during acute or convalescent COVID-19. T cells, B-cell-depleted T cells, or PBMCs supplied cDNA or gDNA.

The source is a woman between 50 and 59 years old with acute or convalescent COVID-19. Sequencing used peripheral blood.

CDR3 sequence reads: CASSLRQGGSYEQYF. CDR3 bases: TGTGCCAGCAGCTTAAGGCAGGGAGGATCCTACGAGCAGTACTTC. The chain employs TRBV7-2 and TRBJ2-7, with D perhaps matching TRBD2 (6 bases). Germline CDR1 SGHTA, CDR2 FQGNSA. V was pared by 2 bases and J by 1 base, with 12 bases between. The CDR3 consists of 15 residues.